This entry concerns a single T cell receptor (beta chain). The record originates from a study of blood T cell repertoires in COVID-19. Profiling relied on immunoSEQ multiplex PCR, and the TCRdb table lists in-frame clones only, not all of them. The table includes some 250,000 clones, around 80% detected once. The sequenced sample was peripheral blood. This TCR was sampled from a man between 35 and 55 years old with acute or convalescent COVID-19.

In nucleotides, the CDR3 is TGTGCCAGCTCACCACCCCGTCCCCAATCGACAGGGGTCTATGGCTACACCTTC. It translates to CASSPPRPQSTGVYGYTF. The chain recombines TRBV18 with TRBJ1-2; TRBD1 matches at 8 bases. The germline CDR1 and CDR2 sequences are KGHSH and LQKENI. CDR3 length equals 18 residues. Trimming at V came to 0 bases and at J to 4 bases, leaving 13 bases not matched to a gene.